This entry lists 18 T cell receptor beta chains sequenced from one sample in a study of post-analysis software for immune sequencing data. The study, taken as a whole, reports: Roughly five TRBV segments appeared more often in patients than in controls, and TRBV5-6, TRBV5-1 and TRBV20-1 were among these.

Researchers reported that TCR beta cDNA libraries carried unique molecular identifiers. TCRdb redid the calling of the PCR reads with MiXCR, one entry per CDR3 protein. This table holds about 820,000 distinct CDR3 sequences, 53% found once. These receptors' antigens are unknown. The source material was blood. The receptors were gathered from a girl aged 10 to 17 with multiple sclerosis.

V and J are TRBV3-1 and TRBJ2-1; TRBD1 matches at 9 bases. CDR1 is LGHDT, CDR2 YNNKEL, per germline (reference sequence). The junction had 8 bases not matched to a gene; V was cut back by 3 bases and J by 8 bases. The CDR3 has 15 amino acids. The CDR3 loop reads CASSHSGTGRHEQFF. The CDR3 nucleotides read TGTGCCAGCAGCCACTCCGGGACAGGGAGACATGAGCAGTTCTTC.

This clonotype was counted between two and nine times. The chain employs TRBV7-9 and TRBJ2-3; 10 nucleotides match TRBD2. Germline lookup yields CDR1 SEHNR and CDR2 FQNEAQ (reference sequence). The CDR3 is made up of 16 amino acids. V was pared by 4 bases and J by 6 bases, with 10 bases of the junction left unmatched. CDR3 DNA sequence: TGTGCCAGCAGCTCGCCGGCAGCGGGAGGGATGGATACGCAGTATTTT. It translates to CASSSPAAGGMDTQYF. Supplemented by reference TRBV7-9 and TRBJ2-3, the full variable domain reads DTGVSQNPRHKITKRGQNVTFRCDPISEHNRLYWYRQTLGQGPEFLTYFQNEAQLEKSRLLSDRFSAERPKGSFSTLEIQRTEQGDSAMYLCASSSPAAGGMDTQYFGPGTRLTVL.

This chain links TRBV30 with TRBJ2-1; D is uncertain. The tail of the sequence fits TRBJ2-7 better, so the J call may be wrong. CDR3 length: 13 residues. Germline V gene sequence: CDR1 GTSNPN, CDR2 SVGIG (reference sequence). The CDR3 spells CAWSPDFYNEQYF. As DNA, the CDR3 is TGTGCCTGGAGTCCAGACTTCTACAATGAGCAGTACTTC.

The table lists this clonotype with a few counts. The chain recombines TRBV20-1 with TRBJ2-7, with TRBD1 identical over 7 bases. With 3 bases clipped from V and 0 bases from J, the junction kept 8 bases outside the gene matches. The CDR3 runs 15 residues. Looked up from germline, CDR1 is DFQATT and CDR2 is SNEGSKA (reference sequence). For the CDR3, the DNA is TGCAGTGCTAGCAACGGACAGGCCAACTCCTACGAGCAGTACTTC. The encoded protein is CSASNGQANSYEQYF.

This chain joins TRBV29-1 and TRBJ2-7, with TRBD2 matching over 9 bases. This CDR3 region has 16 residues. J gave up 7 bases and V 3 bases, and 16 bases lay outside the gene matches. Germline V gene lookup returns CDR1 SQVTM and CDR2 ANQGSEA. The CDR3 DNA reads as TGCAGCGTTGATGAAGTAGGTAGCGGGAGCTACAATGAGCAGTACTTC. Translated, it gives CSVDEVGSGSYNEQYF.

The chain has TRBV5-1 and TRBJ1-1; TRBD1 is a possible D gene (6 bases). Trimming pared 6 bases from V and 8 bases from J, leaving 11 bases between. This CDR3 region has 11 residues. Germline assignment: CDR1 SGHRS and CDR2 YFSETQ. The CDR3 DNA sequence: TGCGCCAGCACCCTCCAGGGGGAAGCTTTCTTT. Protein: CASTLQGEAFF.

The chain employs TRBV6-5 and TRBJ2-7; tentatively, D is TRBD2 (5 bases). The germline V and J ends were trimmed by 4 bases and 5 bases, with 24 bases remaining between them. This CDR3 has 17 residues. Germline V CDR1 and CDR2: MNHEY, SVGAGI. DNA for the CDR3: TGTGCCAGCAGTTTCCTGGCCTACGGAGGACCGTTCGACGAGCAGTACTTC. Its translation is CASSFLAYGGPFDEQYF.

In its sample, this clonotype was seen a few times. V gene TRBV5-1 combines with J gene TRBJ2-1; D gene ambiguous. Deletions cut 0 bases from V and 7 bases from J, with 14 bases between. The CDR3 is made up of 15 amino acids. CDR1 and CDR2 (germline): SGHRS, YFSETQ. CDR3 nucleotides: TGCGCCAGCAGCTTGGTGGCAGAACGAAGGAATGAGCAGTTCTTC. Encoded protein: CASSLVAERRNEQFF.

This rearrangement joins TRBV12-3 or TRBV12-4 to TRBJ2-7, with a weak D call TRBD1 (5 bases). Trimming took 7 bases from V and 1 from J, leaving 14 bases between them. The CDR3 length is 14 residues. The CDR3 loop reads CASTKGSASYEQYF. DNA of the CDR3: TGTGCCAGCACTAAGGGGTCGGCATCCTACGAGCAGTACTTC.

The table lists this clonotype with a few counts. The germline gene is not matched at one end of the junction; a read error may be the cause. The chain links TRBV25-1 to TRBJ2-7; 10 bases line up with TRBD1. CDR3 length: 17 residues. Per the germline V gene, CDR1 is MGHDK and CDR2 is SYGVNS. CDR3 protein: CASSQGVDRGLSNEQYF. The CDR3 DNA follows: TGTGCCAGCAGTCAAGGGGTTGACAGGGGGCTCTCCAACGAGCAGTACTTC.

The CDR3 reads CASSSRQQNYGYTF. The DNA for the CDR3 is TGTGCCAGCAGTTCGAGACAGCAAAACTATGGCTACACCTTC. The V call is TRBV12-3 or TRBV12-4, the J call TRBJ1-2; TRBD1 is a possible D gene (5 bases). Trimming shortened V by 4 bases and J by 2 bases, and 11 bases separated the two germline ends. The CDR3 totals 14 residues.

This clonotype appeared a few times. CDR3 sequence: CASSPPEDYGYTF. The CDR3 DNA sequence: TGTGCCAGCAGTCCGCCGGAGGACTATGGCTACACCTTC. The V and J genes are TRBV12-3 or TRBV12-4 and TRBJ1-2; D gene uncertain. With 5 bases removed from V and 3 bases from J, the gap between germline ends came to 10 bases. The CDR3 is 13 amino acids.

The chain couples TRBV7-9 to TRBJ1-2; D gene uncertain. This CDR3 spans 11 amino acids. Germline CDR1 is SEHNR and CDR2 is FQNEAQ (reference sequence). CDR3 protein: CAAALSGGYTF. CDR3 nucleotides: TGTGCAGCAGCCCTCAGTGGTGGCTACACCTTC.

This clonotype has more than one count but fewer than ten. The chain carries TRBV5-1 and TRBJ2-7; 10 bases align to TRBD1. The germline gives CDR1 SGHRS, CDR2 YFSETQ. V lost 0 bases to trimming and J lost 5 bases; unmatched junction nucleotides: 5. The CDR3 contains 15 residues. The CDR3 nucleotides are TGCGCCAGCAGCTTGGTAGGGACAGGGGCCCACGAGCAGTACTTC. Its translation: CASSLVGTGAHEQYF. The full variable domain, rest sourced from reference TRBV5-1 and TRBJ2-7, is KAGVTQTPRYLIKTRGQQVTLSCSPISGHRSVSWYQQTPGQGLQFLFEYFSETQRNKGNFPGRFSGRQFSNSRSEMNVSTLELGDSALYLCASSLVGTGAHEQYFGPGTRLTVT.

Written as DNA, the CDR3 is TGCAGCGTTGAGAAGGACGTCCAAGAGACCCAGTACTTC. Translation gives CSVEKDVQETQYF. This chain connects TRBV29-1 to TRBJ2-5; no clear D. Germline V CDR1 and CDR2: SQVTM, ANQGSEA. This CDR3 contains 13 residues. The V end was cut by 3 bases, the J end by 1 base, with 9 bases between.

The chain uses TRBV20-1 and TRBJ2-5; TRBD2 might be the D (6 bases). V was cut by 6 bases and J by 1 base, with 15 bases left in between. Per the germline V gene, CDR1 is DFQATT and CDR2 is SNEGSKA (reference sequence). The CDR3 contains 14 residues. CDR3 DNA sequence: TGCAGTGCCTTTAGCGGAGTGCGCCAAGAGACCCAGTACTTC. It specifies CSAFSGVRQETQYF.

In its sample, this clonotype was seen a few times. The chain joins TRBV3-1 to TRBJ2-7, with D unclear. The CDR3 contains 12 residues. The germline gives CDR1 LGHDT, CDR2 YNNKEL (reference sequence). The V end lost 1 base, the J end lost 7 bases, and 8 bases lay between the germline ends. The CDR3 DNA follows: TGTGCCAGCAGCCAAGTCTCGGGTGAGCAGTACTTC. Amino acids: CASSQVSGEQYF.

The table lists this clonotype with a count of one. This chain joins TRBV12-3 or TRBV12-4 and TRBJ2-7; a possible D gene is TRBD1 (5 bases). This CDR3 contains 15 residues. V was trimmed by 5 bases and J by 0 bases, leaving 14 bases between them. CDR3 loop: CASSPRTPASYEQYF. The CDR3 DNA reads TGTGCCAGCAGTCCCCGGACACCTGCCTCCTACGAGCAGTACTTC.